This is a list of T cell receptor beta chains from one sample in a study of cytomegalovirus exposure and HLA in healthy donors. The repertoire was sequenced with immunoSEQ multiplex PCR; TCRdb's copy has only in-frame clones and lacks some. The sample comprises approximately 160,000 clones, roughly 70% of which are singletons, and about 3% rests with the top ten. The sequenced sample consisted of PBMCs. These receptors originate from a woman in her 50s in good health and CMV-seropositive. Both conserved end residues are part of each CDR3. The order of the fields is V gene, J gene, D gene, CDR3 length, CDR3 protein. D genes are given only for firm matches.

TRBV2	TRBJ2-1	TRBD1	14	CASITGEGYNEQFF
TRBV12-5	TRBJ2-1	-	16	CASGLGGGGNYNEQFF
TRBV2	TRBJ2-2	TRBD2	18	CASSETSVALKGAGELFF
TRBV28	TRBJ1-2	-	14	CASSPSAGLYGYTF
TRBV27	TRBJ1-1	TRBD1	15	CASSPPSRGLSEAFF
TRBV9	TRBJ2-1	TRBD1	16	CASSVGGQGTYNEQFF
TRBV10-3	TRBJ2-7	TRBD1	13	CATGQGDLYEQYF
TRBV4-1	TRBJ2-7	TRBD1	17	CASSQDWAGGVVYEQYF
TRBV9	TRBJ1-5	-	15	CASSLTGSGNQPQHF
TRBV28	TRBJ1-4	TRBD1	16	CASSSNQGAGREKLFF
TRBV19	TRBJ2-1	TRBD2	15	CASRLTSGGLNEQFF
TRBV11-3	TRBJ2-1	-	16	CASSYGSKSSYNEQFF
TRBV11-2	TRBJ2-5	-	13	CASSLRTAETQYF
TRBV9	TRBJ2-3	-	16	CASRRSGGGGTDTQYF
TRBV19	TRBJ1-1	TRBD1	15	CASSIQDRGGTEAFF
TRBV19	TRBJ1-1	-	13	CASRKTEKTEAFF
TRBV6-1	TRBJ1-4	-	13	CASSKTGNEKLFF
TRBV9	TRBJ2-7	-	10	CASSLPGGYF
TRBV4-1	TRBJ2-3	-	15	CASSQRSRNTDTQYF
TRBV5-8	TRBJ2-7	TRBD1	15	CASSGRQGAILEQYF
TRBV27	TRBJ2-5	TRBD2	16	CASSPRLAGEQETQYF
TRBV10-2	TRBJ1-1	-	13	CASRQELNTEAFF
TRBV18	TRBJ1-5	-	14	CASSPQQGNQPQHF
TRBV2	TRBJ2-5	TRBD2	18	CASSEALQDSGGQETQYF
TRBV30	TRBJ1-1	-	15	CAWSVIQAGNTEAFF
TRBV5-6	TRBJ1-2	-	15	CASSSSGQTFYGYTF
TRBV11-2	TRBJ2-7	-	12	CASSLGRDEQYF
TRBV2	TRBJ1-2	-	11	CASSVTDGYTF
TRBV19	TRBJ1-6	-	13	CASRESWNSPLHF
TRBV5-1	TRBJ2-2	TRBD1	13	CASSWGQPGELFF
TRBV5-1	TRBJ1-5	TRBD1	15	CASSSTGGEAQPQHF
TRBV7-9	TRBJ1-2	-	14	CASSPGQQVYGYTF
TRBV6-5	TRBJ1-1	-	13	CASIQVMNTEAFF
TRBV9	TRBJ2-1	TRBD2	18	CASSVGLAGITGPNEQFF
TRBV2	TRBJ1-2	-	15	CASSEGGRVRYGYTF